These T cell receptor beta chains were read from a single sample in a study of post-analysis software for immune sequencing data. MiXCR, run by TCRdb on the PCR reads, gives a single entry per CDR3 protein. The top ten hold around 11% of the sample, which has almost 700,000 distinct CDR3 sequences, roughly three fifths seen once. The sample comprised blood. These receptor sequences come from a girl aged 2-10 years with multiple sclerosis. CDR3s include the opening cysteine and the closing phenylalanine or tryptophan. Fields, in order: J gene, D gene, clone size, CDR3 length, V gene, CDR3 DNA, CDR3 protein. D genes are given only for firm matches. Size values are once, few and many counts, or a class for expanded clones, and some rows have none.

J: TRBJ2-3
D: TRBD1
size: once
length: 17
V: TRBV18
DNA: TGTGCCAGCTCACCACCACAGGGGTTTGTGCTAACAGATACGCAGTATTTT
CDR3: CASSPPQGFVLTDTQYF

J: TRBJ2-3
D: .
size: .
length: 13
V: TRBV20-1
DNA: TGCAGTGCTAGACGGTTTTTCAAAGATACGCAGTATTTT
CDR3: CSARRFFKDTQYF

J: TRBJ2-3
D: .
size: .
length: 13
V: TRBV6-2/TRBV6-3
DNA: TGTGCCAGCGTAACTCGGAGGGCAGATACGCAGTATTTT
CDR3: CASVTRRADTQYF

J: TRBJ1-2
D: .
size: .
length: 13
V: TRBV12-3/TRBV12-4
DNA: TGTGCCAGCAGTTTTGGGTGGGGCCGGGGCTACACCTTC
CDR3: CASSFGWGRGYTF

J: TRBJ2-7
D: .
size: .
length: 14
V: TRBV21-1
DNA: TGTGCCAGCAGCAGCCACTCTCGATCCTACGAGCAGTACTTC
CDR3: CASSSHSRSYEQYF

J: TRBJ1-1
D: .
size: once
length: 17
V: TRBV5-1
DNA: TGCGCCAGCAGCTTGTCCCCCGTGGGGAGGTCGAACACTGAAGCTTTCTTT
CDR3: CASSLSPVGRSNTEAFF

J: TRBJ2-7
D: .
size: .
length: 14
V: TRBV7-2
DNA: TGTGCCAGCAGCTTCGGCAGGGAATCCTACGAGCAGTACTTC
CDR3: CASSFGRESYEQYF

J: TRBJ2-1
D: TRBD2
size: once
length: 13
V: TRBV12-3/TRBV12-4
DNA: TGTGCCAGCAGTTTCTCTAGCGGGAATGAGCAGTTCTTC
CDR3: CASSFSSGNEQFF

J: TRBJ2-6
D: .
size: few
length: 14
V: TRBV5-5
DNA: TGTGCCAGCAGCTTGCTGGTTGGGGCCAACGTCCTGACTTTC
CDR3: CASSLLVGANVLTF

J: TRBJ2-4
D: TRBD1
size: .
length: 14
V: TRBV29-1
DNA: TGCAGCGTCGCGAAGGGGACAGGGGCGAGGGAGCAGTACTTC
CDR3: CSVAKGTGAREQYF

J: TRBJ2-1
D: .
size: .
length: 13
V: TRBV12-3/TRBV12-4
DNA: TGTGCCAGCAGTTCGGGGGCGGCCGGTGGGCAGTTCTTC
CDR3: CASSSGAAGGQFF

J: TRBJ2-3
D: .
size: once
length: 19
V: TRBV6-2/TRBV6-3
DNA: TGTGCCAGCAGTTACAGTTGGGCAGGGGACGGCGGCGGCACAGATACGCAGTATTTT
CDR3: CASSYSWAGDGGGTDTQYF

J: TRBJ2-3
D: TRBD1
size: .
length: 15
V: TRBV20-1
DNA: TGCAGTGCCCGCCGCACGACAGGGGGCGCAGATACGCAGTATTTT
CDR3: CSARRTTGGADTQYF

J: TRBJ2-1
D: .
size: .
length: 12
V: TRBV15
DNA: TGTGCCACCAGCAGAGGCCCCAATGAGCAGTTCTTC
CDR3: CATSRGPNEQFF

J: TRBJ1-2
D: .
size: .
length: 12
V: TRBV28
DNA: TGTGCCAGCAGTTTACAGAGCTATGGCTACACCTTC
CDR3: CASSLQSYGYTF

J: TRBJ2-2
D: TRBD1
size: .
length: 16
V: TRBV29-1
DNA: TGCAGCGTCGTCACCCCGACAGGGGCGAACACCGGGGAGCTGTTTTTT
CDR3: CSVVTPTGANTGELFF

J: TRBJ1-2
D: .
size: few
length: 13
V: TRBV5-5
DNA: TGTGCCAGCAGCTTGGGGAGTCTCGATGGCTACACCTTC
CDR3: CASSLGSLDGYTF

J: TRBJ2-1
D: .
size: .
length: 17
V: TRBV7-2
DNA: TGTGCCAGCAGCCGCGAATTGAGGGGCCTCCTCTACAATGAGCAGTTCTTC
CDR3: CASSRELRGLLYNEQFF

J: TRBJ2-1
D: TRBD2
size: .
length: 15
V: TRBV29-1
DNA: TGCAGCGTTGAAGGTGGAGCTAGCGGGAGAAATGAGCAGTTCTTC
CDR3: CSVEGGASGRNEQFF

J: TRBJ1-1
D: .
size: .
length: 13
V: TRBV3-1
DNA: TGTGCCAGCAGCCACGACGTAGGGGTTGAAGCTTTCTTT
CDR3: CASSHDVGVEAFF

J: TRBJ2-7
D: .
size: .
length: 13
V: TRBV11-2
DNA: TGTGCCAGCAGCTTTTCGGACCCCTACGAGCAGTACTTC
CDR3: CASSFSDPYEQYF

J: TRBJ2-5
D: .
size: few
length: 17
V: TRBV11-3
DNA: TGTGCCAGCAGCTTAGCGTCGCGGATGCAAGAAGGGGAGACCCAGTACTTC
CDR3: CASSLASRMQEGETQYF

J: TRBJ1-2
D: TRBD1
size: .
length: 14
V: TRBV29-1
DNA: TGCAGCGTTGACGGTAGGGACAGGGACTATGGCTACACCTTC
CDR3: CSVDGRDRDYGYTF

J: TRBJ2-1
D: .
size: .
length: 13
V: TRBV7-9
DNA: TGTGCCAGCAGCTCTACAGGTGGCGCTGAGCAGTTCTTC
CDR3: CASSSTGGAEQFF

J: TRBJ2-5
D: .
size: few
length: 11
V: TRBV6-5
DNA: TGTGCCAGCGAGGCGGAAGAGACCCAGTACTTC
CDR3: CASEAEETQYF

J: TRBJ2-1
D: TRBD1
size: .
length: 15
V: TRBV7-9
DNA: TGTGCCAGCAGCTTAGCCGGGACAGGGACGAATGAGCAGTTCTTC
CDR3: CASSLAGTGTNEQFF

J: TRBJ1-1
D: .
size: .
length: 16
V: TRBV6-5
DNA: TGTGCCAGCAGTTACTGGACGGAGGGGGGTGAGACTGAAGCTTTCTTT
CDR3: CASSYWTEGGETEAFF

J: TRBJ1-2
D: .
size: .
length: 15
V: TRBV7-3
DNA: TGTGCCAGCAGCCTGACGGGGGGCGCCGGAGATGGCTACACCTTC
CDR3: CASSLTGGAGDGYTF

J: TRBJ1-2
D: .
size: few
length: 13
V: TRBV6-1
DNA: TGTGCCAGCAGTGAGCTCCGGGACCTCGGCTACACCTTC
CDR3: CASSELRDLGYTF

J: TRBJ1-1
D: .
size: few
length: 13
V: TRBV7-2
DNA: TGTGCCAGCAGCTTTACGCTGGAGACTGAAGCTTTCTTT
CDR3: CASSFTLETEAFF

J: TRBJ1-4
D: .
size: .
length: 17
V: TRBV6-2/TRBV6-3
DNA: TGTGCCAGCAGTTACCCCCGGACTTGGGGAACTAATGAAAAACTGTTTTTT
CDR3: CASSYPRTWGTNEKLFF

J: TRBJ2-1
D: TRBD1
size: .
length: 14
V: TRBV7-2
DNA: TGTGCCAGCAGCTCCGGGACAGGGGTGAATGAGCAGTTCTTC
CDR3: CASSSGTGVNEQFF

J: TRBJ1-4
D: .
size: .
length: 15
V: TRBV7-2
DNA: TGTGCCAGCAGCTTCCCGGGACGGGGATCTGAAAAACTGTTTTTT
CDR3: CASSFPGRGSEKLFF

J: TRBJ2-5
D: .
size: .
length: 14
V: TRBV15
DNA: TGTGCCACCAGAGAAGCGGCTTTAGGAGAGACCCAGTACTTC
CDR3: CATREAALGETQYF

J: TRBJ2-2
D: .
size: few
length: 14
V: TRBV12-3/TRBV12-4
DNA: TGTGCCAGCAGTTTAGCGGAGGGACACGGGGAGCTGTTTTTT
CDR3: CASSLAEGHGELFF

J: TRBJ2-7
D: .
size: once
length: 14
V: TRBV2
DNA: TGTGCCAGCAGAGGACGGAGGGGCTCCTACGAGCAGTACTTC
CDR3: CASRGRRGSYEQYF

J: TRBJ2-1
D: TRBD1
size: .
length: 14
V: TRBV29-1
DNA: TGCAGCGTTGAATCCCCCCGGACAGGGAATGAGCAGTTCTTC
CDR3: CSVESPRTGNEQFF

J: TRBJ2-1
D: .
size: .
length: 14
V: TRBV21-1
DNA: TGTGCCAGCAGCAAAGTGGATCTAGCGTGTGAGCAGTTCTTC
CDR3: CASSKVDLACEQFF

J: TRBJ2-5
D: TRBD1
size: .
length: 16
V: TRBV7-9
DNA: TGTGCCAGCAGCTTACGGACAGGGGGCGACCAAGAGACCCAGTACTTC
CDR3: CASSLRTGGDQETQYF

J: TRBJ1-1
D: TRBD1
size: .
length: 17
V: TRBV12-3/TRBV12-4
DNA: TGTGCCAGCAGTTTTCGGTTAACAGACAGGGGGAACACTGAAGCTTTCTTT
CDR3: CASSFRLTDRGNTEAFF

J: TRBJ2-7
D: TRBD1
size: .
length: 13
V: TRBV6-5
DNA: TGTGCCAGCAGATGGACAGGGGATTACGAGCAGTACTTC
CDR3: CASRWTGDYEQYF

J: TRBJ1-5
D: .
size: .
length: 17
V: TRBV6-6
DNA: TGTGCCAGCAGTTACTCTTTAGACCTCACCGGGACACCAACCCAGCATTTT
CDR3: CASSYSLDLTGTPTQHF

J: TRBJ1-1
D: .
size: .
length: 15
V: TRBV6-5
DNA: TGTGCCAGCAGGCAATCCAGGGTTTTGAACACTGAAGCTTTCTTT
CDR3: CASRQSRVLNTEAFF

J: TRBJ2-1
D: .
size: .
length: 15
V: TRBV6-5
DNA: TGTGCCAGCAGTGCTCTCCAGGGTTCCTACAATGAGCAGTTCTTC
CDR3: CASSALQGSYNEQFF